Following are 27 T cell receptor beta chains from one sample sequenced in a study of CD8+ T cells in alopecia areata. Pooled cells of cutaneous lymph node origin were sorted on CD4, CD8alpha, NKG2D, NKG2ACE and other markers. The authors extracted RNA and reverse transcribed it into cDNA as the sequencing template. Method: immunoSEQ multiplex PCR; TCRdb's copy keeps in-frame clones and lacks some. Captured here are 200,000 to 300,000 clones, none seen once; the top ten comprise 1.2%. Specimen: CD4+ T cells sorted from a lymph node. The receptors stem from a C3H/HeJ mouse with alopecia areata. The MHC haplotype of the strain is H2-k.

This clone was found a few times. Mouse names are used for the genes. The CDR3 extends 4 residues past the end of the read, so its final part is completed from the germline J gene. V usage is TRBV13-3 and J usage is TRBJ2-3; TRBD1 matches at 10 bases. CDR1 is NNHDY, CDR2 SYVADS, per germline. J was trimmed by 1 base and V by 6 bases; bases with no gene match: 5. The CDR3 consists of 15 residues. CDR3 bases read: TGTGCCAGCAAGGACAGGGGGAGAGGTGCAGAA. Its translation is CASKDRGRGAE. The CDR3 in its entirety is CASKDRGRGAETLYF.

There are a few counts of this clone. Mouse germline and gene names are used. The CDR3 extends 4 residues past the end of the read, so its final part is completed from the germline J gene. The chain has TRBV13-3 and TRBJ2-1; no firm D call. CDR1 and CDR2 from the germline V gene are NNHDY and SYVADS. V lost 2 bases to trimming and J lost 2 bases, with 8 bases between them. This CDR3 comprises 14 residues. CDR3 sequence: CASSDPGDYAEQFF. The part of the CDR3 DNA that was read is TGTGCCAGCAGTGACCCAGGAGACTATGCT.

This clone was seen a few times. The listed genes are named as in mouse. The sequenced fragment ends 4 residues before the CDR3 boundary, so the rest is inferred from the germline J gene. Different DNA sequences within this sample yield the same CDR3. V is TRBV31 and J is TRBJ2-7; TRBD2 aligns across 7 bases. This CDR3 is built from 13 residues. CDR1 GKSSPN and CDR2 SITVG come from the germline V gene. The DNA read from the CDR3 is TGTGCCTGGAGTCTCGGCTGGGGGTAT. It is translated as CAWSLGWGY. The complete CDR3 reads CAWSLGWGYEQYF.

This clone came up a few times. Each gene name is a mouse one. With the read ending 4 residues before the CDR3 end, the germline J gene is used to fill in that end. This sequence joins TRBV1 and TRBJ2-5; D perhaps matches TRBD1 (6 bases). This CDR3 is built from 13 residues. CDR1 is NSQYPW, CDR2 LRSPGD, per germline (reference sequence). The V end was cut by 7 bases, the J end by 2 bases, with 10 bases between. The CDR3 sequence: CTCTGAIQDTQYF. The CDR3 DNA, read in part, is TGCACCTGCACAGGGGCGATCCAAGAC.

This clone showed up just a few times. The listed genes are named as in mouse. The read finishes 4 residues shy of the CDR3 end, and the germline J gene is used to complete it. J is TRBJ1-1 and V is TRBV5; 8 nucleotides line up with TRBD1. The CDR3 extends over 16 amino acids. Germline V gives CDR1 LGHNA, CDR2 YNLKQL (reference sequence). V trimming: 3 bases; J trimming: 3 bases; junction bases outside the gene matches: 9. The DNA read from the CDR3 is TGTGCCAGCAGCCATCAGGGGGCGCGGAGAGACACA. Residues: CASSHQGARRDT. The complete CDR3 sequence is CASSHQGARRDTEVFF.

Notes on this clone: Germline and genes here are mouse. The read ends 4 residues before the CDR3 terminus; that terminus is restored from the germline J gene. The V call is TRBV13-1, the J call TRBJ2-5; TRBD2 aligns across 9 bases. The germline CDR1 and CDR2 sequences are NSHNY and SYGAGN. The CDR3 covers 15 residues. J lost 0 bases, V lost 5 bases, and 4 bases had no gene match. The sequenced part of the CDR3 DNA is TGTGCCAGCAGCCGGGACTGGGCTAACCAAGAC. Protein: CASSRDWANQD. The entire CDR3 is CASSRDWANQDTQYF.

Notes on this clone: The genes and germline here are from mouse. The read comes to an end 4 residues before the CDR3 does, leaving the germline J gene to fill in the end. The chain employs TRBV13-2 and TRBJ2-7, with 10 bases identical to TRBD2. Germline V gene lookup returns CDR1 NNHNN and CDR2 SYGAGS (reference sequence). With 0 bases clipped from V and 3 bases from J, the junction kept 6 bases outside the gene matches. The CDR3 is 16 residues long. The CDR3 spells CASGDAQDWGHYEQYF. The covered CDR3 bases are TGTGCCAGCGGTGATGCACAGGACTGGGGGCACTAT.

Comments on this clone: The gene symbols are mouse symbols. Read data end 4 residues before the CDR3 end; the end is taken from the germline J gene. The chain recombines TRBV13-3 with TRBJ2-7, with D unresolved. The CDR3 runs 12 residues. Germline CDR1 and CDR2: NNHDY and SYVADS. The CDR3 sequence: CASSEAGYEQYF. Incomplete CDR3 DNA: TGTGCCAGCAGTGAAGCAGGATAT.

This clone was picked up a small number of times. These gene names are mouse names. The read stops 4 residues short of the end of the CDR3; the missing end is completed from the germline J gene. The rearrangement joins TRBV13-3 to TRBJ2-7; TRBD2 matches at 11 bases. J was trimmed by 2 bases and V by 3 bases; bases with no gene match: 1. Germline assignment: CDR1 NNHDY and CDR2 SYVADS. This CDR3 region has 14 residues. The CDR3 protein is CASSGTGGPYEQYF. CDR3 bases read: TGTGCCAGCAGTGGGACTGGGGGGCCCTAT.

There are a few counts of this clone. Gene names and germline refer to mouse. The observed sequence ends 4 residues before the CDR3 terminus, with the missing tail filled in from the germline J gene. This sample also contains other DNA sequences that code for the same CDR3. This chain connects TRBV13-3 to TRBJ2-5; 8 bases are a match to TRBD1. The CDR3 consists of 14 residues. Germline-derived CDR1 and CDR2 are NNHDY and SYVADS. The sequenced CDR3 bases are TGTGCCAGCAGCGTGGGACAGGAAAAAGAC. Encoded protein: CASSVGQEKD. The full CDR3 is CASSVGQEKDTQYF.

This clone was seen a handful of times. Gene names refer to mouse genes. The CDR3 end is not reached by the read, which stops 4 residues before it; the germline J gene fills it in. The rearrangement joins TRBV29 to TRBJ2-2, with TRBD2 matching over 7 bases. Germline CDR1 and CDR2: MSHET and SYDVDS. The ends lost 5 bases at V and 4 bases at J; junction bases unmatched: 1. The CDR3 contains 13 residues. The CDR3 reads CASSRGGTGQLYF. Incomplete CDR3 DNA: TGTGCTAGCAGTCGGGGGGGCACCGGG.

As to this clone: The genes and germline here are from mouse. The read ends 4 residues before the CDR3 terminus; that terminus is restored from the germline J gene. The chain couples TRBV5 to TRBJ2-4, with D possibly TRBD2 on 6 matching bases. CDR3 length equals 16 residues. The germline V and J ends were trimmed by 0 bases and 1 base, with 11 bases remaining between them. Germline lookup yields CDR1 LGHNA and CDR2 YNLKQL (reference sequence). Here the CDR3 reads CASSQDPGVGQNTLYF. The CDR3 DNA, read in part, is TGTGCCAGCAGCCAAGATCCTGGGGTCGGTCAAAAC.

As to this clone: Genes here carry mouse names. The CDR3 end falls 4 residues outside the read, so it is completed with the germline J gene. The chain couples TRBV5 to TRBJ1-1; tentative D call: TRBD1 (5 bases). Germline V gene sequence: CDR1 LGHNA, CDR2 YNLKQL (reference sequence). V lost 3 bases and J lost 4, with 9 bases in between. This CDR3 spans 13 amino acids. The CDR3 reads CASSQPGLTEVFF. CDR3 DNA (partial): TGTGCCAGCAGCCAGCCGGGACTCACA.

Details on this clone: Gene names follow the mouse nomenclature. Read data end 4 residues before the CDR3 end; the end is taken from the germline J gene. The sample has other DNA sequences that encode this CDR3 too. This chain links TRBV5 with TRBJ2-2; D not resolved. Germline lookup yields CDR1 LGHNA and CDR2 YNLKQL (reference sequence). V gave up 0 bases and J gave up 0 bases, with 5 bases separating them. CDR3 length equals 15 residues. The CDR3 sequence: CASSQEGANTGQLYF. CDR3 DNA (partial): TGTGCCAGCAGCCAAGAGGGTGCAAACACCGGG.

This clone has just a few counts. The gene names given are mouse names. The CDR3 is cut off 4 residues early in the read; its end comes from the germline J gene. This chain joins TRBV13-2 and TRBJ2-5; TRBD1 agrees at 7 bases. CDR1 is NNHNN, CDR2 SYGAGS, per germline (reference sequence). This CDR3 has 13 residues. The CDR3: CASGKQGRDTQYF. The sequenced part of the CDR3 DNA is TGTGCCAGCGGGAAACAGGGGCGGGAC.

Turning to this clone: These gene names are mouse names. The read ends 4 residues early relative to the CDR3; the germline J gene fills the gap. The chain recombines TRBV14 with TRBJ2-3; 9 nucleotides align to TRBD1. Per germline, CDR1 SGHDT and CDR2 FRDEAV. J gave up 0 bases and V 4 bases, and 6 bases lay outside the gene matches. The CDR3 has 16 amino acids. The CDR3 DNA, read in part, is TGTGCCAGCAGTACCGACAGGGGGTCTAGTGCAGAA. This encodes CASSTDRGSSAE. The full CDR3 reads CASSTDRGSSAETLYF.

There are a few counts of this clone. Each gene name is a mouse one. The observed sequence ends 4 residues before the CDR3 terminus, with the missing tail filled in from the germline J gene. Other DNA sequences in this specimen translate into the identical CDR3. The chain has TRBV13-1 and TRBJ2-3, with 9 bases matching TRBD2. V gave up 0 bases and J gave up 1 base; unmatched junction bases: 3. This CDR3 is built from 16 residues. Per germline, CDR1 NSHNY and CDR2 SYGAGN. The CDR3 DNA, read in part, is TGTGCCAGCAGTGATGCTGGGGGGGGCGGTGCAGAA. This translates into CASSDAGGGGAE. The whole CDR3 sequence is CASSDAGGGGAETLYF.

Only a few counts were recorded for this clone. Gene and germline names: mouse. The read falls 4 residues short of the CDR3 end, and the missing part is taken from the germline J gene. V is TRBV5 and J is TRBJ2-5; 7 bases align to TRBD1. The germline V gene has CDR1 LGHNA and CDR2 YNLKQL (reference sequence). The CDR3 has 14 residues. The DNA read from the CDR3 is TGTGCCAGCAGCCAAGGACAGGGCTTAGAC. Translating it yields CASSQGQGLD. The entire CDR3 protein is CASSQGQGLDTQYF.

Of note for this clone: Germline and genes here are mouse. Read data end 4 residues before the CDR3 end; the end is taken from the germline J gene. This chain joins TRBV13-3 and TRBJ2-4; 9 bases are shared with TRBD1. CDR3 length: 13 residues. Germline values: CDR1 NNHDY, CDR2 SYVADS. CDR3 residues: CASSGTGVNTLYF. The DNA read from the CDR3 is TGTGCCAGCAGTGGGACAGGGGTGAAC.

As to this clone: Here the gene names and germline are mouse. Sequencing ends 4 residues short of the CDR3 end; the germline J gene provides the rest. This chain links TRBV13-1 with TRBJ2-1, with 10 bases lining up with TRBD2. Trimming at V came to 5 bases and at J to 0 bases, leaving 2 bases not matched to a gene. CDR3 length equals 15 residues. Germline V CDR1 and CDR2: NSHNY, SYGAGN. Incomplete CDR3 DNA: TGTGCCAGCAGACTGGGGGGGAATAACTATGCT. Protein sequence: CASRLGGNNYA. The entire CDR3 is CASRLGGNNYAEQFF.

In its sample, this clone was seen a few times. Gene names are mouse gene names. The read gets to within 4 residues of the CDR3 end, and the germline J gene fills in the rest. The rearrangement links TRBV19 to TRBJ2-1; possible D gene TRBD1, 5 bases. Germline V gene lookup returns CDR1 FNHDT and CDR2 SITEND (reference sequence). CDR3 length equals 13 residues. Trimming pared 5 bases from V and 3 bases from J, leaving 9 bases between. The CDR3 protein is CASSVGVYAEQFF. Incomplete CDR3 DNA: TGTGCCAGCAGCGTAGGGGTCTATGCT.

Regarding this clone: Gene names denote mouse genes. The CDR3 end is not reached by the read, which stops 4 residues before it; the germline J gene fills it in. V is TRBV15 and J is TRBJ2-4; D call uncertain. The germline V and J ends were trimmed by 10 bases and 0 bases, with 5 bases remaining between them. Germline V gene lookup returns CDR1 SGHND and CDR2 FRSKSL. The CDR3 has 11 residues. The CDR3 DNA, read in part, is TGTGCCAAAGGGAGTCAAAAC. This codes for CAKGSQN. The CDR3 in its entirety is CAKGSQNTLYF.

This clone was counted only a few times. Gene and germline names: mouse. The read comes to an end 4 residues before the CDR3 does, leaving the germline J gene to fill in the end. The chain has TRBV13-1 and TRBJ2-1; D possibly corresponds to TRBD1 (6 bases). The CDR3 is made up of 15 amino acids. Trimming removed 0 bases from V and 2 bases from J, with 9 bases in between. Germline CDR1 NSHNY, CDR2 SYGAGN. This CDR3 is CASSDDGTHYAEQFF. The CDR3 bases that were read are TGTGCCAGCAGTGATGATGGGACACACTATGCT.

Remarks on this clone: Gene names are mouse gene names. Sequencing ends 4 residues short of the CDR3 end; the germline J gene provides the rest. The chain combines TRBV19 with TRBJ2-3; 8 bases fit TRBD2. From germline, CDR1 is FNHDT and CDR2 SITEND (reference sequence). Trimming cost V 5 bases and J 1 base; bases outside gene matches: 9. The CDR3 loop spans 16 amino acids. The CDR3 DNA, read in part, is TGTGCCAGCAGCCTAGGGGGGGCGCGGGGTGCAGAA. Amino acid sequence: CASSLGGARGAE. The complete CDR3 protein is CASSLGGARGAETLYF.

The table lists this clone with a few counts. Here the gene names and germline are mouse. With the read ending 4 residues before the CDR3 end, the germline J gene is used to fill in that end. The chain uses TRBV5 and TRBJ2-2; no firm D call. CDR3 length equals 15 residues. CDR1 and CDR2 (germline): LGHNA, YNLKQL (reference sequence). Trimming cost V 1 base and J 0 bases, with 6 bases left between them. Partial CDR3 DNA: TGTGCCAGCAGCCAAGCAACAACAAACACCGGG. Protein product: CASSQATTNTG. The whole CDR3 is CASSQATTNTGQLYF.

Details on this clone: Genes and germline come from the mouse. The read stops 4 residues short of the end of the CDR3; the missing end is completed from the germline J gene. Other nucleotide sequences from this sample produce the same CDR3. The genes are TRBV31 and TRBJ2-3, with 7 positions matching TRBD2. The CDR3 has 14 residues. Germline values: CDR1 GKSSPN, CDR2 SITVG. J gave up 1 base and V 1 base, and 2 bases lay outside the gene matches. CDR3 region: CAWSRGGGAETLYF. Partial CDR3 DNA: TGTGCCTGGAGTCGGGGGGGAGGTGCAGAA. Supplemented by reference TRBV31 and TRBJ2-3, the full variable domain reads AQTIHQWPVAEIKAVGSPLSLGCTIKGKSSPNLYWYWQATGGTLQQLFYSITVGQVESVVQLNLSASRPKDDQFILSTEKLLLSHSGFYLCAWSRGGGAETLYFGSGTRLTVL.

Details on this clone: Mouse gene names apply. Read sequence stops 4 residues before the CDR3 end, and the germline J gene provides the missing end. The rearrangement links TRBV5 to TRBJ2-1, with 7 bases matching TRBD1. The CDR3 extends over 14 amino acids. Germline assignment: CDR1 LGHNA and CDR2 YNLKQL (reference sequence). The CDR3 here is CASSQQTGRAEQFF. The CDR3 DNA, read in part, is TGTGCCAGCAGCCAACAGACAGGGAGAGCT.